This T cell receptor beta chain was obtained from a study of long-term antiretroviral therapy in people with HIV. As for this clone: What it binds is not known.

Researchers report immunoSEQ v3.0 was run at survey level. The method was immunoSEQ multiplex PCR; TCRdb's version includes in-frame clones alone and lacks a portion of them. Among 30,000 to 40,000 clones listed, over 70% were seen once. Study-level results: Blood, drawn from the mid-2000s to the late 2010s, may reflect older ART regimens. Pre-ART-expanded clones dominated the repertoire at all time points.

The sequencing here drew on unsorted PBMCs, taken 3.1 years after starting antiretroviral therapy. The TCR was taken from a woman in her forties or fifties with HIV.

The CDR3 DNA follows: TGTGCCAGCAGCTTACCTGGGCCGCGCGGGGACTATGGCTACACCTTC. This gives the protein CASSLPGPRGDYGYTF. The rearrangement uses TRBV5-6 and TRBJ1-2; D ambiguous. This CDR3 has 16 amino acids. V lost 2 bases, J lost 3 bases, and 17 bases lay in between. CDR1 and CDR2 (germline): SGHDT, YYEEEE.